These 22 T cell receptor beta chains were sequenced from one sample in a study of blood T cell repertoires in COVID-19. Only in-frame clones appear in the TCRdb table, and some are missing; sequencing was by immunoSEQ multiplex PCR. The sample carries fewer than 200,000 clones, 85% to 95% recorded once. What was sequenced was peripheral blood. The receptors were sampled from a woman aged 45 to 65 with acute or convalescent COVID-19.

This clone occurred once. The V gene is TRBV2, the J gene TRBJ1-2, with D possibly matching TRBD1 (6 bases). Trimming shortened V by 1 base and J by 4 bases, and 19 bases separated the two germline ends. The CDR3 covers 17 residues. The germline gives CDR1 SNHLY, CDR2 FYNNEI. The CDR3 reads CASSEDSGTIGTYGYTF. The CDR3 region has the DNA TGTGCCAGCAGTGAAGACTCAGGGACAATTGGGACCTATGGCTACACCTTC. Using reference TRBV2 and TRBJ1-2 for the parts outside the CDR3, the full variable domain is EPEVTQTPSHQVTQMGQEVILRCVPISNHLYFYWYRQILGQKVEFLVSFYNNEISEKSEIFDDQFSVERPDGSNFTLKIRSTKLEDSAMYFCASSEDSGTIGTYGYTFGSGTRLTVV.

This clone was seen more than once but under ten times. The V and J genes are TRBV3-1 (or the pseudogene TRBV3-2) and TRBJ1-1; 7 bases fit TRBD1. Per germline, CDR1 LGHDT and CDR2 YNNKEL (reference sequence). J gave up 5 bases and V 4 bases, and 7 bases lay outside the gene matches. This CDR3 has 14 residues. The CDR3 spells CASSLRDRLTEAFF. In DNA form, the CDR3 reads TGTGCCAGCAGCCTCCGGGACAGATTAACTGAAGCTTTCTTT.

This chain links TRBV30 with TRBJ1-6, with D possibly matching TRBD1 (6 bases). The ends were cut back, 3 bases at V and 8 bases at J, with 14 bases in the middle. Germline V gene data show CDR1 as GTSNPN and CDR2 as SVGIG (reference sequence). The CDR3 loop spans 14 amino acids. The CDR3 DNA sequence: TGTGCCTGGAGGTTTCAGGGGCGGGATTCACCCCTCCACTTT. It translates to CAWRFQGRDSPLHF.

The chain combines TRBV4-1 with TRBJ1-2, with a tentative D call TRBD1 (5 bases). From germline, CDR1 is MGHRA and CDR2 YSYEKL. The CDR3 extends over 16 amino acids. Between the trimmed V and J ends, which lost 2 bases and 4 bases, there was a span of 17 bases. For the CDR3, the DNA is TGCGCCAGCAGCCAATCAACAGGCGCCCCATTCTATGGCTACACCTTC. Translated: CASSQSTGAPFYGYTF.

This chain uses TRBV10-2 with TRBJ2-3; 12 bases map to TRBD2. The CDR3 consists of 16 residues. Germline V lookup: CDR1 WSHSY, CDR2 SAAADI. Trimming removed 2 bases from V and 4 bases from J; junction bases left unmatched: 4. DNA for the CDR3: TGCGCCAGCAGTGAGGGACTAGCGGGAATCGCAGATACGCAGTATTTT. Its protein product is CASSEGLAGIADTQYF.

The genes are TRBV2 and TRBJ1-3; TRBD1 might be the D (6 bases). The CDR3 sequence is 15 residues long. Germline V lookup: CDR1 SNHLY, CDR2 FYNNEI. The germline V and J ends were trimmed by 4 bases and 0 bases, with 10 bases remaining between them. CDR3 in amino acids: CASSGTAYSGNTIYF. DNA for the CDR3: TGTGCCAGCAGTGGGACAGCTTACTCTGGAAACACCATATATTTT.

The gene calls are TRBV7-8 and TRBJ1-1; no clear D gene. CDR3 size: 16 residues. Germline V CDR1 and CDR2: SGHVS, FQNEAQ. The ends were cut back, 0 bases at V and 12 bases at J, with 23 bases in the middle. The CDR3 bases are TGTGCCAGCAGCTTAGCACACTGGGGAGAAAGAAATGGGACTTTCTTT. Its translation is CASSLAHWGERNGTFF.

The chain has TRBV10-3 and TRBJ2-1, with TRBD2 as a possible D gene (5 bases). CDR3 size: 13 residues. V dropped 8 bases and J dropped 9 bases, with 17 bases sitting between them. Germline V gene lookup returns CDR1 ENHRY and CDR2 SYGVKD. CDR3 residues: CAIRRALVGEQFF. CDR3 coding DNA: TGTGCCATCCGGCGGGCTCTAGTTGGTGAGCAGTTCTTC.

V usage is TRBV11-1 and J usage is TRBJ1-4; D call uncertain. CDR1 and CDR2 (germline): SGHAT, FQDESV (reference sequence). The V end lost 8 bases, the J end lost 8 bases, and 15 bases lay between the germline ends. The CDR3 sequence is 13 residues long. The CDR3 spells CASAAGIREKLFF. The CDR3 region has the DNA TGTGCCAGCGCTGCGGGGATAAGGGAAAAACTGTTTTTT.

CDR3: CASSLGQGIQETQYF. The CDR3 DNA reads TGTGCCAGCAGCTTAGGACAGGGGATCCAAGAGACCCAGTACTTC. This sequence joins TRBV7-2 and TRBJ2-5; 8 bases align to TRBD1. The CDR3 length is 15 residues. J lost 1 base, V lost 1 base, and 2 bases had no gene match. The germline CDR1 and CDR2 sequences are SGHTA and FQGNSA.

The rearrangement uses TRBV9 and TRBJ1-1; 8 nucleotides line up with TRBD1. CDR3 length: 16 amino acids. Germline CDR1 reads SGDLS; CDR2 reads YYNGEE. Germline trimming cut 4 bases from V and 2 bases from J; bases unmatched to any gene: 10. CDR3 protein: CASSQGQGAPNTEAFF. CDR3 nucleotides: TGTGCCAGCAGCCAAGGGCAGGGGGCCCCAAACACTGAAGCTTTCTTT. Full variable domain (missing parts from reference TRBV9 and TRBJ1-1): DSGVTQTPKHLITATGQRVTLRCSPRSGDLSVYWYQQSLDQGLQFLIQYYNGEERAKGNILERFSAQQFPDLHSELNLSSLELGDSALYFCASSQGQGAPNTEAFFGQGTRLTVV.

This chain joins TRBV19 and TRBJ1-4; 8 nucleotides match TRBD1. V lost 5 bases to trimming and J lost 7 bases; unmatched junction nucleotides: 18. CDR1 is LNHDA and CDR2 is SQIVND in the germline V gene (reference sequence). The CDR3 spans 18 residues. The CDR3 reads CASSPGTGRPDGGEKLFF. The CDR3 nucleotides read TGTGCCAGTAGTCCAGGGACAGGCCGGCCAGACGGTGGTGAAAAACTGTTTTTT.

The gene calls are TRBV25-1 and TRBJ1-4; possibly TRBD1 for D (6 bases). The CDR3 has 15 residues. The germline CDR1 and CDR2 sequences are MGHDK and SYGVNS. The V gene lost 5 bases and the J gene lost 6 bases, with 16 bases spanning the gap. DNA for the CDR3: TGTGCCAGCAGTTCCTCGGGGGGGGCGGATGAAAAACTGTTTTTT. Its translation is CASSSSGGADEKLFF.

The V and J genes are TRBV2 and TRBJ1-2, with no clear D. The CDR3 contains 13 residues. Trimming took 8 bases from V and 2 from J, leaving 12 bases between them. Looked up from germline, CDR1 is SNHLY and CDR2 is FYNNEI. This CDR3 reads CASERELNYGYTF. The CDR3 DNA sequence: TGTGCCAGCGAGAGAGAATTAAACTATGGCTACACCTTC.

There are a few counts of this clone. CDR3 sequence: CASSITGGNVNNEQFF. The CDR3 nucleotides are TGTGCCAGTAGTATAACGGGGGGTAATGTTAACAATGAGCAGTTCTTC. The V gene is TRBV19, the J gene TRBJ2-1; 7 bases match TRBD2. CDR1 and CDR2 (germline): LNHDA, SQIVND (reference sequence). The length of the CDR3 is 16 residues. The junction had 9 bases not matched to a gene; V was cut back by 2 bases and J by 5 bases.

Worth noting for this clone: The sample has other DNA sequences that encode this CDR3 too. J is TRBJ1-5 and V is TRBV7-9; 7 bases line up with TRBD1. The germline V gene encodes CDR1 SEHNR and CDR2 FQNEAQ (reference sequence). This CDR3 contains 14 residues. The V segment lost 5 bases and the J segment 2 bases; nucleotides outside the gene matches: 3. In nucleotides, the CDR3 is TGTGCCAGCAGCCAAGGGACAGGCAATCAGCCCCAGCATTTT. This codes for CASSQGTGNQPQHF.

The chain has TRBV28 and TRBJ1-3; D remains ambiguous. The CDR3 loop spans 13 amino acids. Germline V gene lookup returns CDR1 MDHEN and CDR2 SYDVKM. V lost 7 bases to trimming and J lost 6 bases, with 13 bases between them. CDR3 residues: CASTLAGENTIYF. CDR3 nucleotide sequence: TGTGCCAGCACTCTAGCGGGAGAAAACACCATATATTTT.

This sequence joins TRBV27 and TRBJ2-1, with 8 bases that match TRBD2. Germline V gene sequence: CDR1 MNHEY, CDR2 SMNVEV (reference sequence). V lost 3 bases, J lost 8 bases, and 24 bases stayed unmatched. This CDR3 spans 20 amino acids. CDR3 loop: CASSFITSGYNEPSADEQFF. The CDR3 bases are TGTGCCAGCAGTTTCATAACTAGCGGATACAATGAGCCCTCCGCGGATGAGCAGTTCTTC.

The gene calls are TRBV7-2 and TRBJ2-7; D may be TRBD1 (6 bases). The V and J ends lost 2 bases and 4 bases respectively, with 9 bases between them. The germline CDR1 and CDR2 sequences are SGHTA and FQGNSA. This CDR3 is 13 amino acids long. CDR3 bases: TGTGCCAGCAGCTTACAGGACAGATACGAGCAGTACTTC. Its translation: CASSLQDRYEQYF.

This chain connects TRBV5-1 to TRBJ1-4, with D uncertain. The CDR3 contains 16 residues. Germline CDR1 SGHRS, CDR2 YFSETQ. The V end was cut by 1 base, the J end by 0 bases, with 10 bases between. The CDR3: CASSLTWRATNEKLFF. The CDR3 coding sequence is TGCGCCAGCAGCTTGACCTGGAGAGCAACTAATGAAAAACTGTTTTTT.

The chain uses TRBV7-9 and TRBJ2-3; maybe TRBD1 (5 bases). Germline-derived CDR1 and CDR2 are SEHNR and FQNEAQ (reference sequence). The V and J ends lost 7 bases and 4 bases respectively, with 9 bases between them. CDR3 length equals 12 residues. The CDR3 loop is CASTTGSDTQYF. CDR3 in DNA: TGTGCCAGCACAACAGGCTCAGATACGCAGTATTTT.

V usage is TRBV7-2 and J usage is TRBJ2-3; D is unresolved. The length of the CDR3 is 15 residues. In germline, CDR1 is SGHTA, CDR2 FQGNSA. V shed 0 bases and J shed 4 bases, with 11 bases lying between them. The CDR3 sequence: CASSLAILVPDTQYF. Here the CDR3 DNA reads TGTGCCAGCAGCTTAGCCATTCTAGTCCCAGATACGCAGTATTTT.